These 4 T cell receptor beta chains were all obtained from the same sample, sequenced in a study of shared clonotypes between healthy human individuals (dated by TCRdb to the early 2020s). The library was made by the immunoSEQ multiplex PCR assay. The clones in this table, taken by TCRdb from immuneACCESS, are in-frame only. Not every clone is retained; where verified, under half of the shortfall comes from an unresolved V gene, and the cause of the rest is unknown. In this sample the table shows fewer than 1.4 million clones, approximately 80% of which occur a single time. The biggest ten clones account for 0.61% of the sample. The source material was memory CD4+ T cells from PBMCs. The cell subset or site label here, explained by the study, means: CD45RA-negative fraction. These TCRs come from a man between 18 and 35 years old in good health. Some clones in this sample may be carry-over from other donors' samples.

With regard to this clone: Other DNA sequences in this specimen translate into the identical CDR3. The rearrangement joins TRBV19 to TRBJ2-7; no definite D call. The germline V and J ends were trimmed by 2 bases and 0 bases, with 8 bases remaining between them. The CDR3 is 14 amino acids. CDR1 and CDR2 (germline): LNHDA, SQIVND (reference sequence). CDR3 loop: CASSISAGSYEQYF. CDR3 sequence (DNA): TGTGCCAGTAGTATATCGGCCGGCTCCTACGAGCAGTACTTC.

The V call is TRBV5-6, the J call TRBJ2-7; a weak D match, TRBD1 (5 bases). This CDR3 contains 14 residues. Germline V CDR1 and CDR2: SGHDT, YYEEEE. V lost 4 bases and J 3 bases, leaving 14 bases between the germline ends. CDR3 protein: CASSTDTGGYEQYF. The CDR3 DNA sequence: TGTGCCAGCAGCACGGACACGGGCGGCTACGAGCAGTACTTC.

The chain recombines TRBV5-1 with TRBJ2-3; TRBD2 is a possible D gene (6 bases). CDR1 and CDR2 (germline): SGHRS, YFSETQ. This CDR3 comprises 16 residues. Trimming removed 0 bases from V and 0 bases from J, with 11 bases in between. DNA of the CDR3: TGCGCCAGCAGCTTGGCCGCGGGAACGAGCACAGATACGCAGTATTTT. Encoded protein: CASSLAAGTSTDTQYF.

Remarks on this clone: Since a far larger clone is one base different, this is likely a read error. The rearrangement links TRBV13 to TRBJ1-4; 7 nucleotides match TRBD1. Germline-derived CDR1 and CDR2 are PRHDT and FYEKMQ (reference sequence). J was trimmed by 9 bases and V by 6 bases; bases with no gene match: 10. The CDR3 runs 14 residues. CDR3 DNA: TGTGCCAGCAGATCAAGGACAGGTCGGAAAAAACTGTTTTTT. This codes for CASRSRTGRKKLFF.